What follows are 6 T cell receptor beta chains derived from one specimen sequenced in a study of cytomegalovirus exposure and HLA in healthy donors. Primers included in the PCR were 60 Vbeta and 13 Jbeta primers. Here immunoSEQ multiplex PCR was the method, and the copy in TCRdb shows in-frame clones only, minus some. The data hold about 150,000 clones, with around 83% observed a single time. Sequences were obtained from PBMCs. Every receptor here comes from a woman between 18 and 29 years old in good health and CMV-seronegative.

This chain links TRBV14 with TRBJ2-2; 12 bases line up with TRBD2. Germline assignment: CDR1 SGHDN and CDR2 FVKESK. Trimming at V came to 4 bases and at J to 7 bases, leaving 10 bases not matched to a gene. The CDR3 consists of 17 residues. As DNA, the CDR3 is TGTGCCAGCAGCCCAGGACTAGCGGGAAGGAGGGTCGGGGAGCTGTTTTTT. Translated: CASSPGLAGRRVGELFF.

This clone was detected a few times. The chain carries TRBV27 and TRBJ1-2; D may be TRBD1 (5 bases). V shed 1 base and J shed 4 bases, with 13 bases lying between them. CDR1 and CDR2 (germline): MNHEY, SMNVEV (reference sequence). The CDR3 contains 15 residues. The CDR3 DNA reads TGTGCCAGCAGTTTATTTCGGGGGATGGGCTATGGCTACACCTTC. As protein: CASSLFRGMGYGYTF.

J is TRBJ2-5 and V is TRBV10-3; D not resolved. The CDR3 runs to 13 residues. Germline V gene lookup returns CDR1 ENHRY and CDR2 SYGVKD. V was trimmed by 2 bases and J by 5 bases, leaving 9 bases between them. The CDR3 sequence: CAISEGQVETQYF. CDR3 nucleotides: TGTGCCATCAGTGAGGGTCAGGTGGAGACCCAGTACTTC.

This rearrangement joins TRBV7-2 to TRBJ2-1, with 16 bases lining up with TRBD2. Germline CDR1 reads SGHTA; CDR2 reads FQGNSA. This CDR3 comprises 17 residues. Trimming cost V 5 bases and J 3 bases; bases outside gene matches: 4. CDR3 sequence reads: CASSQGLAGGSYNEQFF. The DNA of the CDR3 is TGTGCCAGCAGCCAGGGACTAGCGGGGGGGAGCTACAATGAGCAGTTCTTC.

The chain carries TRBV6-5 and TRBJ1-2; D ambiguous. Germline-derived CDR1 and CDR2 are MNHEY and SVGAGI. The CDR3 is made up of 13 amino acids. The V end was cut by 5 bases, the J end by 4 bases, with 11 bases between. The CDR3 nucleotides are TGTGCCAGCAGTCTTCCAGGAATCTATGGCTACACCTTC. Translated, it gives CASSLPGIYGYTF.

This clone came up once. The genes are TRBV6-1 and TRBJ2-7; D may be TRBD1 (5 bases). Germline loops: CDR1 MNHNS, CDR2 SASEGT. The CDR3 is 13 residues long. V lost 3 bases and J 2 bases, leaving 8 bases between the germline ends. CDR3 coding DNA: TGTGCCAGCAGTGACCTGGGGCCCTACGAGCAGTACTTC. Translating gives CASSDLGPYEQYF.